This is a list of T cell receptor beta chains from one sample in a study of OX40 agonist ivuxolimab in advanced cancers. Produced via immunoSEQ multiplex PCR; TCRdb's table is partial and in-frame only. The table lists about 50,000 clones, roughly 82% of them singletons. The material was CD4+ or CD8+ T cells sorted from blood, obtained in a trial of the OX40 agonist ivuxolimab. These receptor sequences come from an adult with an advanced solid tumor such as melanoma, head and neck, liver or kidney cancer. Both conserved end residues are part of each CDR3. A D gene is named only where the DNA matches it firmly. Clone size, where shown, is once, few, many, or a class for clones that have expanded.

CDR3nt,CDR3aa,j_gene,abundance,d_gene,v_gene
TGTGCCAGCAGCTTCCGGACAGGGAGCTCCTACGAGCAGTACTTC,CASSFRTGSSYEQYF,TRBJ2-7,.,TRBD1,TRBV5-5
TGCGCCAGCAGCCCCGAATCCAATAGTGTTACGCAGTATTTT,CASSPESNSVTQYF,TRBJ2-3,.,.,TRBV5-1
TGTGCCAGCAGCGCCGGCTCCTACAATGAGCAGTTCTTC,CASSAGSYNEQFF,TRBJ2-1,.,.,TRBV7-3
TGTGCCAGCAGCGAAGCCCCTAGTGGATGGCCCACTGAAGCTTTCTTT,CASSEAPSGWPTEAFF,TRBJ1-1,.,.,TRBV21-1
TGTGCCAGTAGTAAAGCCGGCAGGGGAAGGGGTAATGAAAAACTGTTTTTT,CASSKAGRGRGNEKLFF,TRBJ1-4,once,.,TRBV19
TGTGCCAGCAGCCACAGACCCGGGACAGGGTGCGAGACCCAGTACTTC,CASSHRPGTGCETQYF,TRBJ2-5,.,TRBD1,TRBV5-6
TGCAGCGTTGAGGTTTGGGGGATGCGCTACGAGCAGTACTTC,CSVEVWGMRYEQYF,TRBJ2-7,.,.,TRBV29-1
TGTGCCTGGGGTGCAAAGCAGTACTACGAGCAGTACTTC,CAWGAKQYYEQYF,TRBJ2-7,.,.,TRBV30
TGTGCCATCAGGCCCGGGACAGGGTGGGACAATGAGCAGTTCTTC,CAIRPGTGWDNEQFF,TRBJ2-1,.,TRBD1,TRBV6-1
TGTGCCATCAATCGGGACAGGGCTTCACCCCTCCACTTT,CAINRDRASPLHF,TRBJ1-6,once,TRBD1,TRBV10-3
TGCGCCAGCAGCTTGGAGGGGCCTCAAGAGACCCAGTACTTC,CASSLEGPQETQYF,TRBJ2-5,once,.,TRBV5-1
TGTGCCAGCAGTTCCTACAGTGTGACCACTGAAGCTTTCTTT,CASSSYSVTTEAFF,TRBJ1-1,.,.,TRBV28
TGTGCCAGCAGCTCTAGCGGGGGGGACGAGCAGTACTTC,CASSSSGGDEQYF,TRBJ2-7,.,TRBD2,TRBV7-8
TGTGCCAGCAGTGAATGGTTGCATCGGGGTACCGCCAACTCTGGAAACACCATATATTTT,CASSEWLHRGTANSGNTIYF,TRBJ1-3,.,.,TRBV6-1
TGTGCCAGCAGTCCTTTAAGACTAGCAGAGACCCAGTACTTC,CASSPLRLAETQYF,TRBJ2-5,.,TRBD2,TRBV6-1
TGCGCCAGCAGCCAAGATCCTCCTGGCGGGGGCCTTGGCTCTGGGGCCAACGTCCTGACTTTC,CASSQDPPGGGLGSGANVLTF,TRBJ2-6,.,.,TRBV4-3
TGTGCCAGCAGCTTGGAGGGGACAGTCAGGAGGGGCACTGAAGCTTTCTTT,CASSLEGTVRRGTEAFF,TRBJ1-1,.,TRBD1,TRBV5-4
TGTGCCAGCAGTTTGCTATTAGGCCAGAACGAGCAGTACTTC,CASSLLLGQNEQYF,TRBJ2-7,once,.,TRBV28
TGTGCCAGCAGCGTAGCGCAGGGCCAGCCGCAGTTCTTC,CASSVAQGQPQFF,TRBJ2-1,once,.,TRBV9
TGTGCCAGCAGTAAGGACCACCTACAGAACACCGGGGAGCTGTTTTTT,CASSKDHLQNTGELFF,TRBJ2-2,.,.,TRBV2
TGTGCCAGCAGCTTAATGGGTTTGGGGAATAACAATGAGCAGTTCTTC,CASSLMGLGNNNEQFF,TRBJ2-1,once,.,TRBV7-3
TGTGCCTGGAGTGTATTTGGCGGGAGAGCGGGGAATGAGCAGTTCTTC,CAWSVFGGRAGNEQFF,TRBJ2-1,.,TRBD2,TRBV30
TGTGCCAGCAGCCCGGACAGGGGAACCTATGGCTACACCTTC,CASSPDRGTYGYTF,TRBJ1-2,once,TRBD1,TRBV5-8
TGTGCCAGCACCTCCTCCCAGGGACCCGTCTACGAGCAGTACTTC,CASTSSQGPVYEQYF,TRBJ2-7,.,.,TRBV28
TGTGCCAGCAGCCAACGCGGGGTAGCGGGGGCTGAGACCCAGTACTTC,CASSQRGVAGAETQYF,TRBJ2-5,.,TRBD2,TRBV7-2
TGCGCCAGCAGCATTGGACAGGGGGCCACCGGGGAGCTGTTTTTT,CASSIGQGATGELFF,TRBJ2-2,.,TRBD1,TRBV5-1
TGCAGCGTTGGGCGCGGGGCCTCAGGCAACTATGGCTACACCTTC,CSVGRGASGNYGYTF,TRBJ1-2,.,.,TRBV29-1
TGTGCCAGCAGCTTTACTCGCTACAATGAGCAGTTCTTC,CASSFTRYNEQFF,TRBJ2-1,.,.,TRBV11-2
TGCGCCAGCAGTCACTTGTCTAGCGGGGGTCTCAACACCGGGGAGCTGTTTTTT,CASSHLSSGGLNTGELFF,TRBJ2-2,few,TRBD2,TRBV23-1
TGCAGGATGGACGGAGACTATGGCTACACCTTC,CRMDGDYGYTF,TRBJ1-2,.,.,TRBV20-1
TGTGCCAGCAGTTCAACAGGGGCGGTAGGTCAGCCCCAGCATTTT,CASSSTGAVGQPQHF,TRBJ1-5,.,TRBD1,TRBV27
TGTGCCAGCAGCCCCCACGGCCCGGCGGGGCGGGGGGCCGGAGATACGCAGTATTTT,CASSPHGPAGRGAGDTQYF,TRBJ2-3,few,TRBD2,TRBV7-3
TGTGCCAGTAGAAACGGGGGGACCCAGTACTTC,CASRNGGTQYF,TRBJ2-5,few,.,TRBV19
TGTGCCAGCAGCTTAAGGGACAGGGGTCGCTACACCTTC,CASSLRDRGRYTF,TRBJ1-2,.,TRBD1,TRBV7-2
TGCGCCAGCAGCAGGACGGTGGCTAACACTGAAGCTTTCTTT,CASSRTVANTEAFF,TRBJ1-1,.,.,TRBV5-1
TGCGCCAGCAGCTTGGACAGGGGCTACACCTTC,CASSLDRGYTF,TRBJ1-2,.,.,TRBV5-1
TGTGCCAGCAGCTTAGAGCAAGGGATCTACAATGAGCAGTTCTTC,CASSLEQGIYNEQFF,TRBJ2-1,.,.,TRBV11-3
TGCGCCAGCAGCTTGGCCGGGGGACAGGGTTACGCCGGGGAGCTGTTTTTT,CASSLAGGQGYAGELFF,TRBJ2-2,.,TRBD1,TRBV5-1
TGTGCCAGCAGCTTAGATACCGGGACAGGGAATTCACCCCTCCACTTT,CASSLDTGTGNSPLHF,TRBJ1-6,.,TRBD1,TRBV7-8
TGTGCCAGCAGCAAGGGTAGCCTACTAGCGGGGGGTGGAGAGACCCAGTACTTC,CASSKGSLLAGGGETQYF,TRBJ2-5,.,.,TRBV21-1
TGCGCCAGCAGTGAACGCAATGAGGGATCCAATCAGCCCCAGCATTTT,CASSERNEGSNQPQHF,TRBJ1-5,.,.,TRBV10-1
TGTGCCAGCAGGGAGGGTGAGTGGAGAGGCTACACCTTC,CASREGEWRGYTF,TRBJ1-2,few,.,TRBV27
TGTGCCAGCAGTAGGACCGCCTCGACGACACCCAAAGGGAACACTGAAGCTTTCTTT,CASSRTASTTPKGNTEAFF,TRBJ1-1,.,.,TRBV2
TGTGCCAGCAGCTTCCAGGGACAGCCCCAGCATTTT,CASSFQGQPQHF,TRBJ1-5,few,.,TRBV5-4
TGTGCCAGCAGCCAAGAGGGACAGGGGGCCGTGTACAATGAGCAGTTCTTC,CASSQEGQGAVYNEQFF,TRBJ2-1,.,TRBD1,TRBV4-2
TGTGCCAGCAGCGCGAAGGGGGTCAGGGCAGATACGCAGTATTTT,CASSAKGVRADTQYF,TRBJ2-3,.,.,TRBV9
TGCAGTTCGAGGTCCTCTGGGAACACCATATATTTT,CSSRSSGNTIYF,TRBJ1-3,.,.,TRBV29-1
TGTGCTAGTGGTTTGTCGTCGACATGGTCCGATACGCAGTATTTT,CASGLSSTWSDTQYF,TRBJ2-3,.,.,TRBV12-5
TGCGCCAGCAGCTCTGGGGGACTTTATAGCAATCAGCCCCAGCATTTT,CASSSGGLYSNQPQHF,TRBJ1-5,few,.,TRBV5-1
TGTGCCAGCAGTGGCAGATGGCGGGGGGGCGATGAGCAGTTCTTC,CASSGRWRGGDEQFF,TRBJ2-1,.,TRBD2,TRBV2
TGTGCCAGTAGGATGGGTATAGGACTGTTTTTT,CASRMGIGLFF,TRBJ1-4,.,.,TRBV19
TGTGCCAGCAGCCCCCGGCTAGCGGGGGGCCAAGAGACCCAGTACTTC,CASSPRLAGGQETQYF,TRBJ2-5,once,TRBD2,TRBV9
TGTGCCAGTTGGAGCCAGATTAGCAATCAGCCCCAGCATTTT,CASWSQISNQPQHF,TRBJ1-5,.,.,TRBV19
TGTGCCAGTAGTATAGGCGACGGACGTGGGGATTGGAGCGGCTACACCTTC,CASSIGDGRGDWSGYTF,TRBJ1-2,.,.,TRBV19
TGTGCCAGCAGTCTAGGGGGGGCCGGGTCCTACGAGCAGTACTTC,CASSLGGAGSYEQYF,TRBJ2-7,.,.,TRBV6-5
TGCGCCAGCAGAAGCGGGGGGCGCACAGATACGCAGTATTTT,CASRSGGRTDTQYF,TRBJ2-3,.,TRBD2,TRBV5-1
TGTGCCAGCAGTTTCCAGGGCGGCTCAAGAGGGGTAGATGAGCAGTTCTTC,CASSFQGGSRGVDEQFF,TRBJ2-1,.,.,TRBV28
TGTGCCATCATGGAGAACTATGGCTACACCTTC,CAIMENYGYTF,TRBJ1-2,.,.,TRBV10-3
TGTGCCACCGCGGACAGGAACACCGGGGAGCTGTTTTTT,CATADRNTGELFF,TRBJ2-2,.,.,TRBV28
TGTGCCTGGAAGGGGACAGGTATAACAGATACGCAGTATTTT,CAWKGTGITDTQYF,TRBJ2-3,.,TRBD1,TRBV30